This TCR beta chain is drawn from a study of blood T cells in healthy people across ages. On the study more broadly: About one barcoded TCR beta cDNA was captured per two T cells. General study findings and limits: It was found that TCR beta diversity correlated strongly with the percentage of naive T cells.

V was shortened by 3 bases and J by 9 bases, with 9 bases between the two germline ends. This CDR3 spans 13 amino acids. Primed by a sample-barcoded 5' primer and a J-beta primer mix, a second PCR proceeded for about 7 to 11 cycles. TCRdb re-called the 5' RACE reads with MiXCR, one entry per CDR3 protein. The table shows over a million distinct CDR3 sequences, with approximately 59% occurring only once. This clonotype was detected only a few times. Its specificity is unknown. Samples each had at least 5 micrograms of total RNA extracted. The sequenced sample consisted of blood. The chain carries TRBV12-3 or TRBV12-4 and TRBJ1-6; D unresolved. The origin of this receptor is a man aged 18 to 30 in good health. The CDR3 coding sequence is TGTGCCAGCAGTTTGTCAGCAGGTTCACCCCTCCACTTT. Translating gives CASSLSAGSPLHF.